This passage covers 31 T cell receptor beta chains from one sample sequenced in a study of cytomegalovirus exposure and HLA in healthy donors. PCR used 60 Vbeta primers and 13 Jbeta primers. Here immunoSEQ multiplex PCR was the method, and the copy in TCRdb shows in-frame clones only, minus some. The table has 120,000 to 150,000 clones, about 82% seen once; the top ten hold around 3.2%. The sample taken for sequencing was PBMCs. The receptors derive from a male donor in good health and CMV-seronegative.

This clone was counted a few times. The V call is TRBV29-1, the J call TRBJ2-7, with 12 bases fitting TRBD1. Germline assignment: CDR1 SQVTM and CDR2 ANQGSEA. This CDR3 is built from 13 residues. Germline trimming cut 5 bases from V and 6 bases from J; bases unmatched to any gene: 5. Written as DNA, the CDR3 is TGCAGCGTTAGTCTGGGACAGGGGGCCGAGCAGTACTTC. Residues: CSVSLGQGAEQYF.

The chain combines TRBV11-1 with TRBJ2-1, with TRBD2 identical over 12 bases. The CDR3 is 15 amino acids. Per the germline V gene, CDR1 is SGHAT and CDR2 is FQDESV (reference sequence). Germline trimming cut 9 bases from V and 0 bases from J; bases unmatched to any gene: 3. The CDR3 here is CASRTSGVSYNEQFF. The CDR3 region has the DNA TGTGCCAGTCGGACTAGCGGGGTCTCCTACAATGAGCAGTTCTTC.

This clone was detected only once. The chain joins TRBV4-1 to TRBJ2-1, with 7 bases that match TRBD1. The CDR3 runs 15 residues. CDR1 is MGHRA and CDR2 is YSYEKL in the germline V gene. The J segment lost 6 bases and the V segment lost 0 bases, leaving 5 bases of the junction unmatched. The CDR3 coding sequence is TGCGCCAGCAGCCAAGATTTAGACAGGGCCAATGAGCAGTTCTTC. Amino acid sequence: CASSQDLDRANEQFF.

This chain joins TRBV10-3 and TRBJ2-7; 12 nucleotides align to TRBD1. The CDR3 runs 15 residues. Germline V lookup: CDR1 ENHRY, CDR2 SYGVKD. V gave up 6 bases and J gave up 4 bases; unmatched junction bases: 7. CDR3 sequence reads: CAIRPGQGAMYEQYF. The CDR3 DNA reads TGTGCCATCAGGCCGGGACAGGGGGCAATGTACGAGCAGTACTTC.

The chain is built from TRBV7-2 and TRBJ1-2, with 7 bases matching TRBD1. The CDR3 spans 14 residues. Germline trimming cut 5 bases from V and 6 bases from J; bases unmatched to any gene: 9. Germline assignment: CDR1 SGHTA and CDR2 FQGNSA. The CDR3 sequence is CASSPFDRAHGYTF. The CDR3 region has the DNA TGTGCCAGCAGCCCCTTCGACAGGGCTCATGGCTACACCTTC.

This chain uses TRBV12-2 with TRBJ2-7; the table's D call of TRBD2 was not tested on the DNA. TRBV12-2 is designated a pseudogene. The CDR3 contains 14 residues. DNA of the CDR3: TGTGCAAGTCGCCGGACCGCGCGGGTTAGCGAGCAGTACTTC. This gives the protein CASRRTARVSEQYF.

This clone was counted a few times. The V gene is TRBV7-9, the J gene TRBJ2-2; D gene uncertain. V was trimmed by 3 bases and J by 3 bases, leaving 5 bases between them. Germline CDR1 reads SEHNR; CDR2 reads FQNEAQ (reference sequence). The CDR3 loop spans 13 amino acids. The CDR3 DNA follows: TGTGCCAGCAGCTTGTTCGACACCGGGGAGCTGTTTTTT. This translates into CASSLFDTGELFF.

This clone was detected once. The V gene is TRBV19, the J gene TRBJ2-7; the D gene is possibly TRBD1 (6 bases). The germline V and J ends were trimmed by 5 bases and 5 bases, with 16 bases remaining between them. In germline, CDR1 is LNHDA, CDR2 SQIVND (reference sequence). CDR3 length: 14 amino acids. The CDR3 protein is CASSLRTVENEQYF. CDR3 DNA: TGTGCCAGTAGTCTCCGGACAGTCGAGAACGAGCAGTACTTC.

The CDR3 sequence is CASSNRGRGNTGELFF. The CDR3 nucleotides read TGTGCCAGCAGCAACAGGGGGCGAGGTAACACCGGGGAGCTGTTTTTT. This rearrangement joins TRBV5-6 to TRBJ2-2, with TRBD1 identical over 9 bases. The germline gives CDR1 SGHDT, CDR2 YYEEEE. The CDR3 is 16 amino acids. V lost 4 bases and J lost 2; bases outside the gene matches: 6.

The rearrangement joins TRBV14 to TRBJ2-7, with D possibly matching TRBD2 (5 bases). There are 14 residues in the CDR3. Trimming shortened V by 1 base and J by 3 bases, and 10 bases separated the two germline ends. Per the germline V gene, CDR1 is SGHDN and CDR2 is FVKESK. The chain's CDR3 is CASSQGAGLYEQYF. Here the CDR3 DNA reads TGTGCCAGCAGCCAAGGGGCGGGCCTCTACGAGCAGTACTTC.

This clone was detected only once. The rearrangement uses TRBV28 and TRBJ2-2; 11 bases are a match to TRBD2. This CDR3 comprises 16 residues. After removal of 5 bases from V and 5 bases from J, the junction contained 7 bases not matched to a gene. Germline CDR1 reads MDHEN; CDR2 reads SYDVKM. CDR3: CASSPLSGGGTGELFF. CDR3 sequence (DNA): TGTGCCAGCAGTCCACTTAGCGGGGGGGGGACCGGGGAGCTGTTTTTT.

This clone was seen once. Here the CDR3 DNA reads TGCGCCAGCAGCCAACCGTCCGGGGGGGGCGGCTACACCTTC. Protein: CASSQPSGGGGYTF. J is TRBJ1-2 and V is TRBV4-1, with D possibly being TRBD1 (6 bases). This CDR3 region has 14 residues. The germline gives CDR1 MGHRA, CDR2 YSYEKL. V lost 2 bases and J 8 bases, leaving 15 bases between the germline ends.

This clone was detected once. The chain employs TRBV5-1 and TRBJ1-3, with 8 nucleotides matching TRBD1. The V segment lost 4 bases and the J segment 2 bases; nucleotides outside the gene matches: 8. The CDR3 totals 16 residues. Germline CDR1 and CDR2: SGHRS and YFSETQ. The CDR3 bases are TGCGCCAGCAGCCGGGACAGGCCGAAAACTGGAAACACCATATATTTT. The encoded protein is CASSRDRPKTGNTIYF. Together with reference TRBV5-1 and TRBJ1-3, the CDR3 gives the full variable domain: KAGVTQTPRYLIKTRGQQVTLSCSPISGHRSVSWYQQTPGQGLQFLFEYFSETQRNKGNFPGRFSGRQFSNSRSEMNVSTLELGDSALYLCASSRDRPKTGNTIYFGEGSWLTVV.

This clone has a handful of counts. The CDR3 sequence is CASSLGSSKSSYEQYF. The DNA for the CDR3 is TGTGCCAGCAGCTTAGGGAGCTCGAAGAGCTCCTACGAGCAGTACTTC. The V call is TRBV7-2, the J call TRBJ2-7; unclear D gene. V lost 1 base to trimming and J lost 0 bases, with 13 bases between them. This CDR3 is built from 16 residues. Germline CDR1 is SGHTA and CDR2 is FQGNSA.

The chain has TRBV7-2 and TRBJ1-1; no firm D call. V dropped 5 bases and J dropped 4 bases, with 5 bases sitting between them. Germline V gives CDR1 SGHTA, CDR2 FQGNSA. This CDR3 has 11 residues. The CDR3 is CASSLFTEAFF. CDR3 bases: TGTGCCAGCAGCCTCTTCACTGAAGCTTTCTTT.

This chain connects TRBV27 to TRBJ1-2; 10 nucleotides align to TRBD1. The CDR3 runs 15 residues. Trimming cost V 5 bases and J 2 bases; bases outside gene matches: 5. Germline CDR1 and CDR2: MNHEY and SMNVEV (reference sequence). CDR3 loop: CASSHGTGENYGYTF. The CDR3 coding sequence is TGTGCCAGCAGTCACGGGACAGGGGAAAACTATGGCTACACCTTC.

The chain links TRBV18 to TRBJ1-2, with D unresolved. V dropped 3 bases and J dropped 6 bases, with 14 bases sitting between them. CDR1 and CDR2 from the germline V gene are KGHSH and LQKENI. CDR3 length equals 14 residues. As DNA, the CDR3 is TGTGCCAGCTCACCGGCAGGACTCCTTGATGGCTACACCTTC. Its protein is CASSPAGLLDGYTF. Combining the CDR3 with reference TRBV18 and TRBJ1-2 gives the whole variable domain NAGVMQNPRHLVRRRGQEARLRCSPMKGHSHVYWYRQLPEEGLKFMVYLQKENIIDESGMPKERFSAEFPKEGPSILRIQQVVRGDSAAYFCASSPAGLLDGYTFGSGTRLTVV.

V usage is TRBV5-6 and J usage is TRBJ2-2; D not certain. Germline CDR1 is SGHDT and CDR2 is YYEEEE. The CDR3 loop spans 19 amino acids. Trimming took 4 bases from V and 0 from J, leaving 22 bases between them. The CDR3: CASSPMLKSRPTNTGELFF. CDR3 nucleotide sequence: TGTGCCAGCAGCCCTATGCTAAAGAGCAGGCCAACGAACACCGGGGAGCTGTTTTTT.

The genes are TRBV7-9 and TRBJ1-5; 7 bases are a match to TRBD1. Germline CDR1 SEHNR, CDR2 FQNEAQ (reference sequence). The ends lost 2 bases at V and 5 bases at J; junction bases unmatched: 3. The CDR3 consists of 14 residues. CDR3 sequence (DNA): TGTGCCAGCAGCTTAAACAGGGGTGATCAGCCCCAGCATTTT. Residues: CASSLNRGDQPQHF. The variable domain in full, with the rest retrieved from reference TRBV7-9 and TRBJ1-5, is DTGVSQNPRHKITKRGQNVTFRCDPISEHNRLYWYRQTLGQGPEFLTYFQNEAQLEKSRLLSDRFSAERPKGSFSTLEIQRTEQGDSAMYLCASSLNRGDQPQHFGDGTRLSIL.

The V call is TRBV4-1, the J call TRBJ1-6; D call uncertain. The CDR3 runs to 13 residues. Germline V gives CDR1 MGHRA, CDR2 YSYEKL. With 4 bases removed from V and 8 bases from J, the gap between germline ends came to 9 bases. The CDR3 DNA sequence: TGCGCCAGCAGCCCCCAAACTGATTCACCCCTCCACTTT. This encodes CASSPQTDSPLHF.

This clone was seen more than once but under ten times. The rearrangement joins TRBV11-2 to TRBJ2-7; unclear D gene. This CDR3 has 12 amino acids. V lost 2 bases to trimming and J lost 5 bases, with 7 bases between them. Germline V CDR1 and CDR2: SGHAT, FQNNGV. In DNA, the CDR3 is TGTGCCAGCAGCTTAAATCCCAACGAGCAGTACTTC. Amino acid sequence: CASSLNPNEQYF.

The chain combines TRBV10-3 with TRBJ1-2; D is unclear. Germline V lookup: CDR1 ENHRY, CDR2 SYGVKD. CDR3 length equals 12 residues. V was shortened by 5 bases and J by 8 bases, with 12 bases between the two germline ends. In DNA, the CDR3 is TGTGCCATCAGTAGAGAGGCGCGGGGCTACACCTTC. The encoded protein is CAISREARGYTF.

The DNA of the CDR3 is TGTGCCAGCAGCTTAGCGGTTGTTGCGATGCACGAGCAGTACTTC. Amino acid sequence: CASSLAVVAMHEQYF. V and J are TRBV11-2 and TRBJ2-7; D ambiguous. Trimming stripped 1 base from V and 5 bases from J, with 15 bases between. This CDR3 has 15 residues. Germline lookup yields CDR1 SGHAT and CDR2 FQNNGV. The full variable domain, with the rest looked up from reference TRBV11-2 and TRBJ2-7, is EAGVAQSPRYKIIEKRQSVAFWCNPISGHATLYWYQQILGQGPKLLIQFQNNGVVDDSQLPKDRFSAERLKGVDSTLKIQPAKLEDSAVYLCASSLAVVAMHEQYFGPGTRLTVT.

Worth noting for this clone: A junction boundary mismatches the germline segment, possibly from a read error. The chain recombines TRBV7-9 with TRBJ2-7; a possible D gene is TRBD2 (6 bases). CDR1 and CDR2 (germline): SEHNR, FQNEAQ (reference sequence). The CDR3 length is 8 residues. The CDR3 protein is CSSRPGSF. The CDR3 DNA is TGTTCCAGCAGACCCGGGAGCTTC.

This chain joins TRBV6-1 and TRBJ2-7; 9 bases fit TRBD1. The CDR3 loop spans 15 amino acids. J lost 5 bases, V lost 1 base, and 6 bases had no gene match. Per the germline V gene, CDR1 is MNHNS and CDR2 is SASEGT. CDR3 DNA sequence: TGTGCCAGCAGTGAAGTGGGGACAGGGTCGCACGAGCAGTACTTC. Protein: CASSEVGTGSHEQYF.

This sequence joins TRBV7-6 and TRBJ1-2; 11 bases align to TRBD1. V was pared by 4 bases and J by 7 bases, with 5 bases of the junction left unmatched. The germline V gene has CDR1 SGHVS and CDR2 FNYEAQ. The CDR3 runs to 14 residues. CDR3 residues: CASSSGQGAGGYTF. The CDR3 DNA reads TGTGCCAGCAGCTCCGGACAGGGGGCAGGTGGCTACACCTTC.

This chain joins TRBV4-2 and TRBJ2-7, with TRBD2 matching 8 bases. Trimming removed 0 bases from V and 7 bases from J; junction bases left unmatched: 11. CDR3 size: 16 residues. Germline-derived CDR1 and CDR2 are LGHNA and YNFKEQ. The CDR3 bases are TGTGCCAGCAGCCAAGATGGATCTAGCGGGTGGGAAGAGCAGTACTTC. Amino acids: CASSQDGSSGWEEQYF.

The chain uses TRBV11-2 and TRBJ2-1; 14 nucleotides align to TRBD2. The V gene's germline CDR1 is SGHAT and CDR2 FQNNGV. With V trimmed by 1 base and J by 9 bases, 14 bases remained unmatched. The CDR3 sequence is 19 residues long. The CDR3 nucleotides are TGTGCCAGCAGCTTAGGCGAAGAATGGGGGACTAGCGGGAGTCGTGAGCAGTTCTTC. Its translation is CASSLGEEWGTSGSREQFF. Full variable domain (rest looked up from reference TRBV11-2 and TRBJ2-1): EAGVAQSPRYKIIEKRQSVAFWCNPISGHATLYWYQQILGQGPKLLIQFQNNGVVDDSQLPKDRFSAERLKGVDSTLKIQPAKLEDSAVYLCASSLGEEWGTSGSREQFFGPGTRLTVL.

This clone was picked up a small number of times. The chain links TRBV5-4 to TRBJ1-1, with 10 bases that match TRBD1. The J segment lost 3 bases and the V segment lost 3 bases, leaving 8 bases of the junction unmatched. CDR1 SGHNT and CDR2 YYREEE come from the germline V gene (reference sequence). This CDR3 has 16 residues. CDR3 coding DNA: TGTGCCAGCAGCTGGGGACAGGGGCATACGGACACTGAAGCTTTCTTT. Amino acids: CASSWGQGHTDTEAFF.

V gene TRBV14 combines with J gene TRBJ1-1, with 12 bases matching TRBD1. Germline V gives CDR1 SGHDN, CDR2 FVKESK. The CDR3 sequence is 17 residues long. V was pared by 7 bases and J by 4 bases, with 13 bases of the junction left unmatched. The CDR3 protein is CASTLAGTGGRSTEAFF. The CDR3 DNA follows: TGTGCCAGCACCTTGGCGGGGACAGGGGGCCGAAGCACTGAAGCTTTCTTT.

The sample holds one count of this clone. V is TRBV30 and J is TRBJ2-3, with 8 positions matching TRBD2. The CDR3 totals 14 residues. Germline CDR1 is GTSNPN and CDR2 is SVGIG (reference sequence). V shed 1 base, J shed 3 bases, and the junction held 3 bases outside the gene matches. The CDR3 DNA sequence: TGTGCCTGGAGTGGCGGGAGGCGGACAGATACGCAGTATTTT. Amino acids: CAWSGGRRTDTQYF. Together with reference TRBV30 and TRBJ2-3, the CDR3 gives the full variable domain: SQTIHQWPATLVQPVGSPLSLECTVEGTSNPNLYWYRQAAGRGLQLLFYSVGIGQISSEVPQNLSASRPQDRQFILSSKKLLLSDSGFYLCAWSGGRRTDTQYFGPGTRLTVL.